This T cell receptor beta chain was recorded in a study of blood T cell repertoires in COVID-19. Overall study context: The United States, Italy and Spain provided the acute and convalescent COVID-19 samples.

Assignment of participants to cohorts was predicated upon participant-reported clinical history. The recovered donors of Cohort 3 showed two negative PCRs, clearance, or symptom resolution. Per the study methods: Estimation of nucleated cell counts relied on the amplification of reference gene primers. Profiled with immunoSEQ multiplex PCR; TCRdb holds only in-frame clones, not every one. The DNA gave D and trimming, while V, J and clone size come from that table. This table holds approximately 300,000 clones, more than 90% found once. Looked up from germline, CDR1 is LGHNA and CDR2 is YNFKEQ. The J segment lost 4 bases and the V segment lost 0 bases, leaving 5 bases of the junction unmatched. The CDR3 extends over 16 amino acids.

Sequencing was done on a sample of PBMCs or T cells enriched from blood (not recorded which). The receptor comes from a woman aged 30 to 39 who had recovered from COVID-19. V and J are TRBV4-2 and TRBJ2-3, with TRBD2 matching over 9 bases. CDR3 loop: CASSQESGRFADTQYF. In DNA form, the CDR3 reads TGTGCCAGCAGCCAAGAGAGCGGGAGGTTTGCAGATACGCAGTATTTT.